What follows are 6 T cell receptor beta chains derived from one specimen sequenced in a study of control samples from healthy donors and cancer patients. The data were produced by immunoSEQ multiplex PCR, yet TCRdb's version contains in-frame clones alone and is incomplete. The sample lists around 230,000 clones; roughly 94% were seen once. The sample was blood. These receptors all stem from a man between 45 and 60 years old in good health.

The rearrangement uses TRBV5-4 and TRBJ2-5; D possibly corresponds to TRBD2 (7 bases). The germline V gene has CDR1 SGHNT and CDR2 YYREEE (reference sequence). The CDR3 contains 15 residues. Between the trimmed V and J ends, which lost 4 bases and 2 bases, there was a span of 15 bases. The DNA of the CDR3 is TGTGCCAGCAGCCACGGGGGGCCTAAACAAGAGACCCAGTACTTC. Protein: CASSHGGPKQETQYF.

This chain uses TRBV15 with TRBJ2-3, with D possibly being TRBD1 (5 bases). CDR3 length: 14 residues. CDR1 is LNHNV, CDR2 YYDKDF, per germline (reference sequence). V was shortened by 8 bases and J by 6 bases, with 18 bases between the two germline ends. In DNA form, the CDR3 reads TGTGCCACCGGTAAAAGACAGAAGGAGGATACGCAGTATTTT. Protein sequence: CATGKRQKEDTQYF.

This chain connects TRBV6-5 to TRBJ1-5; 7 bases match TRBD1. This CDR3 comprises 15 residues. The V and J ends lost 6 bases and 5 bases, in that order; junction bases with no gene match: 10. Germline CDR1 is MNHEY and CDR2 is SVGAGI. The DNA of the CDR3 is TGTGCCAGCAGCCCAGCACCAGGGGGATATCAGCCCCAGCATTTT. Protein sequence: CASSPAPGGYQPQHF.

The chain links TRBV6-1 to TRBJ2-7; 7 positions match TRBD2. The V gene's germline CDR1 is MNHNS and CDR2 SASEGT. The CDR3 length is 19 residues. The V and J ends lost 1 base and 0 bases, in that order; junction bases with no gene match: 15. CDR3 DNA sequence: TGTGCCAGCAGTGAAGAGGGGCGGGGGACGGTTACGAGCTCCTACGAGCAGTACGTC. This gives the protein CASSEEGRGTVTSSYEQYV.

This clone was recorded once. The gene calls are TRBV19 and TRBJ1-1, with D possibly matching TRBD1 (5 bases). This CDR3 contains 13 residues. CDR1 and CDR2 from the germline V gene are LNHDA and SQIVND (reference sequence). Trimming took off 2 bases at V and 5 bases at J, with 9 bases between the two ends. In DNA form, the CDR3 reads TGTGCCAGTAGTATACCGGGGGAGACTGAAGCTTTCTTT. It codes for CASSIPGETEAFF.

The J gene is TRBJ1-6, the V gene TRBV2, with 7 bases lining up with TRBD1. Trimming removed 8 bases from V and 8 bases from J; junction bases left unmatched: 12. This CDR3 is built from 15 residues. In germline, CDR1 is SNHLY, CDR2 FYNNEI. CDR3 residues: CASLQGRVPDSPLHF. CDR3 sequence (DNA): TGTGCCAGCTTACAGGGGAGAGTTCCGGATTCACCCCTCCACTTT.